These 20 T cell receptor beta chains came from one sample sequenced in a study of neoadjuvant anti-PD-1 for oral cavity cancer. Measured with immunoSEQ multiplex PCR; TCRdb has only the in-frame clones, and not every one. Of about 16,000 clones listed, about 68% are singletons. Specimen: PBMCs, collected before nivolumab (anti-PD-1) treatment. These receptor sequences come from a person aged 35 to 85 with oral cavity squamous cell carcinoma.

V usage is TRBV7-8 and J usage is TRBJ2-2; TRBD2 matches at 11 bases. Germline CDR1 SGHVS, CDR2 FQNEAQ. The CDR3 sequence is 16 residues long. The ends lost 5 bases at V and 7 bases at J; junction bases unmatched: 9. CDR3 DNA: TGTGCCAGCAGCCCGGCTATAGCGGGAGGGTTCGGGGAGCTGTTTTTT. Residues: CASSPAIAGGFGELFF.

V is TRBV27 and J is TRBJ2-7; TRBD1 aligns across 11 bases. The V and J ends lost 2 bases and 5 bases, in that order; junction bases with no gene match: 2. The germline CDR1 and CDR2 sequences are MNHEY and SMNVEV (reference sequence). CDR3 length: 14 residues. CDR3 bases: TGTGCCAGCAGTTTAGTGGGACAGGGGGACGAGCAGTACTTC. It codes for CASSLVGQGDEQYF.

This sequence joins TRBV6-1 and TRBJ1-5; D is perhaps TRBD1 (6 bases). CDR3 length equals 16 residues. V was shortened by 2 bases and J by 3 bases, with 14 bases between the two germline ends. From germline, CDR1 is MNHNS and CDR2 SASEGT. This CDR3 reads CASSEPARGNNQPQHF. CDR3 sequence (DNA): TGTGCCAGCAGTGAACCCGCAAGGGGGAACAATCAGCCCCAGCATTTT.

This clone showed up just once. This chain connects TRBV9 to TRBJ2-1; TRBD1 might be the D (5 bases). CDR1 SGDLS and CDR2 YYNGEE come from the germline V gene. The CDR3 contains 14 residues. Trimming left V 7 bases short and J 6 bases short, with 17 bases between. The CDR3 reads CASGDFQQGNEQFF. DNA of the CDR3: TGTGCCAGCGGCGACTTCCAGCAGGGCAATGAGCAGTTCTTC.

V and J are TRBV30 and TRBJ1-1; TRBD1 aligns across 10 bases. Germline lookup yields CDR1 GTSNPN and CDR2 SVGIG (reference sequence). The J segment lost 4 bases and the V segment lost 7 bases, leaving 6 bases of the junction unmatched. The CDR3 is 13 residues long. DNA of the CDR3: TGTGCCTCTACTCGACAGGGGGCCACTGAAGCTTTCTTT. Its translation: CASTRQGATEAFF.

This clone appeared a single time. The chain links TRBV5-1 to TRBJ2-2; possible D gene TRBD1, 6 bases. Trimming removed 6 bases at V and 3 bases at J, with 9 bases between. Germline values: CDR1 SGHRS, CDR2 YFSETQ. This CDR3 spans 13 amino acids. The CDR3 region has the DNA TGCGCCAGCAACAGGGTGGACACCGGGGAGCTGTTTTTT. This encodes CASNRVDTGELFF.

This clone was seen only once. V and J are TRBV7-2 and TRBJ2-1; 13 nucleotides match TRBD2. The CDR3 covers 14 residues. The V gene end was trimmed by 3 bases and the J gene end by 8 bases; junction bases not matched to a gene: 1. CDR1 and CDR2 (germline): SGHTA, FQGNSA. The CDR3 sequence: CASSFTSGRDEQFF. For the CDR3, the DNA is TGTGCCAGCAGCTTTACTAGCGGGAGGGATGAGCAGTTCTTC.

The chain recombines TRBV11-2 with TRBJ2-1, with D maybe TRBD2 (6 bases). CDR1 is SGHAT and CDR2 is FQNNGV in the germline V gene. V lost 1 base and J 5 bases, leaving 18 bases between the germline ends. CDR3 length: 17 residues. The DNA for the CDR3 is TGTGCCAGCAGCTTAGCGTATTTGGGTAGCGGAAACAATGAGCAGTTCTTC. Residues: CASSLAYLGSGNNEQFF.

The rearrangement links TRBV5-1 to TRBJ2-1, with 7 bases fitting TRBD2. CDR1 and CDR2 from the germline V gene are SGHRS and YFSETQ. The CDR3 consists of 15 residues. Trimming cost V 3 bases and J 3 bases; bases outside gene matches: 6. The CDR3 nucleotides are TGCGCCAGCAGCTCGGGACTACTGAACTACAATGAGCAGTTCTTC. Translating it yields CASSSGLLNYNEQFF. Full variable domain (rest looked up from reference TRBV5-1 and TRBJ2-1): KAGVTQTPRYLIKTRGQQVTLSCSPISGHRSVSWYQQTPGQGLQFLFEYFSETQRNKGNFPGRFSGRQFSNSRSEMNVSTLELGDSALYLCASSSGLLNYNEQFFGPGTRLTVL.

This clone was seen once. This chain links TRBV10-2 with TRBJ2-3, with D perhaps assigned TRBD1 or TRBD2 (5 bases each). CDR1 and CDR2 (germline): WSHSY, SAAADI. The CDR3 has 16 amino acids. Deletions cut 5 bases from V and 4 bases from J, with 19 bases between. The CDR3 sequence is CASSSSGAPGPDTQYF. The CDR3 bases are TGCGCCAGCAGTTCCTCCGGGGCACCAGGACCAGATACGCAGTATTTT.

There are a few counts of this clone. The CDR3 spells CASSKTSGRAADKNIQYF. Here the CDR3 DNA reads TGTGCCAGCAGTAAGACTAGCGGGAGGGCCGCGGACAAAAACATTCAGTACTTC. This sequence joins TRBV28 and TRBJ2-4; 14 bases are a match to TRBD2. This CDR3 region has 18 residues. Per germline, CDR1 MDHEN and CDR2 SYDVKM. After removal of 5 bases from V and 3 bases from J, the junction contained 9 bases not matched to a gene.

In DNA form, the CDR3 reads TGTGCCAGCAGCTCCCTAGGTGTAGGGACAACTAATGAAAAACTGTTTTTT. Protein: CASSSLGVGTTNEKLFF. V usage is TRBV5-4 and J usage is TRBJ1-4; D remains ambiguous. Trimming cost V 3 bases and J 0 bases, with 15 bases left between them. Per the germline V gene, CDR1 is SGHNT and CDR2 is YYREEE (reference sequence). This CDR3 is 17 amino acids long. The complete variable domain, with remaining parts taken from reference TRBV5-4 and TRBJ1-4, reads ETGVTQSPTHLIKTRGQQVTLRCSSQSGHNTVSWYQQALGQGPQFIFQYYREEENGRGNFPPRFSGLQFPNYSSELNVNALELDDSALYLCASSSLGVGTTNEKLFFGSGTQLSVL.

There are a few counts of this clone. The rearrangement links TRBV6-6 to TRBJ2-1, with D unresolved. Per germline, CDR1 MNHNY and CDR2 SVGAGI (reference sequence). Trimming stripped 5 bases from V and 7 bases from J, with 9 bases between. This CDR3 is built from 12 residues. The CDR3 DNA sequence: TGTGCCAGCAGTCCGGGTCCGAATGAGCAGTTCTTC. Translated, it gives CASSPGPNEQFF.

The genes are TRBV5-6 and TRBJ1-4, with D unclear. There are 12 residues in the CDR3. Between the trimmed V and J ends, which lost 2 bases and 6 bases, there was a span of 5 bases. Germline CDR1 reads SGHDT; CDR2 reads YYEEEE. The CDR3 spells CASSLRDEKLFF. DNA for the CDR3: TGTGCCAGCAGCTTAAGGGATGAAAAACTGTTTTTT.

The rearrangement uses TRBV19 and TRBJ2-7, with D uncertain. Trimming shortened V by 10 bases and J by 2 bases, and 15 bases separated the two germline ends. This CDR3 is 13 amino acids long. CDR1 is LNHDA and CDR2 is SQIVND in the germline V gene (reference sequence). As DNA, the CDR3 is TGTGCCACCCCGTTGTGGTCCCCCTACGAGCAGTACTTC. It translates to CATPLWSPYEQYF.

This clone was counted between two and nine times. V and J are TRBV9 and TRBJ2-5; D perhaps matches TRBD2 (6 bases). Germline assignment: CDR1 SGDLS and CDR2 YYNGEE. V lost 0 bases, J lost 3 bases, and 18 bases lay in between. The CDR3 loop spans 17 amino acids. DNA of the CDR3: TGTGCCAGCAGCGTAGAGGGTAGCGGTCGTTTTGAAGAGACCCAGTACTTC. Translation gives CASSVEGSGRFEETQYF.

This clone has a handful of counts. The V gene is TRBV13, the J gene TRBJ2-1, with 7 bases aligning to TRBD2. V shed 4 bases and J 8 bases; nucleotides not matched to a gene: 14. Germline CDR1 and CDR2: PRHDT and FYEKMQ (reference sequence). This CDR3 contains 16 residues. The CDR3 reads CASSSGVTGEGHEQFF. Written as DNA, the CDR3 is TGTGCCAGCAGCTCGGGAGTCACGGGGGAGGGTCATGAGCAGTTCTTC.

The chain employs TRBV5-6 and TRBJ2-1; 7 bases agree with TRBD1. The CDR3 is 15 amino acids. Germline V gene lookup returns CDR1 SGHDT and CDR2 YYEEEE. Trimming at V came to 2 bases and at J to 7 bases, leaving 9 bases not matched to a gene. CDR3 DNA sequence: TGTGCCAGCAGCTTAATAGACAGGGCGGAGAATGAGCAGTTCTTC. It yields the protein CASSLIDRAENEQFF.

CDR3 sequence reads: CASSQDTSGSYEQYF. The CDR3 nucleotides read TGCGCCAGCAGCCAAGATACTAGCGGGAGCTACGAGCAGTACTTC. V usage is TRBV4-1 and J usage is TRBJ2-7; 11 bases fit TRBD2. V lost 0 bases, J lost 3 bases, and 1 base stayed unmatched. Per the germline V gene, CDR1 is MGHRA and CDR2 is YSYEKL. CDR3 size: 15 residues.

The chain is built from TRBV6-1 and TRBJ2-5; a weak D match, TRBD1 (7 bases). From germline, CDR1 is MNHNS and CDR2 SASEGT. The CDR3 is 14 residues long. Trimming shortened V by 7 bases and J by 2 bases, and 14 bases separated the two germline ends. The CDR3 nucleotides are TGTGCCAGCACCATCCAGGGGGGACAAGAGACCCAGTACTTC. Its protein product is CASTIQGGQETQYF.